A selection of T cell receptor beta chains follows, all from one sample in a study of beta chain features in type 1 diabetes. The protocol was immunoSEQ multiplex PCR, while the TCRdb copy is restricted to in-frame clones and leaves out a portion. The table shows a few hundred thousand clones, with around 13% occurring only once. Sequencing was performed on central memory CD4+ T cells from blood. The receptors derive from a man aged 25 to 40 in good health. Each CDR3 is given with its conserved first and last residue. D genes are given only for firm matches. Only part of the rows carry a size: once, few, many, or a class if the clone is expanded.

J	V	size	D	CDR3	DNA
TRBJ1-5	TRBV19	few	.	CASRGSPNQPQHF	TGTGCCAGTAGGGGCAGCCCCAATCAGCCCCAGCATTTT
TRBJ2-1	TRBV19	.	.	CASSIQLARNEQFF	TGTGCCAGTAGTATACAACTAGCAAGGAATGAGCAGTTCTTC
TRBJ1-1	TRBV18	.	TRBD1	CASSPGQGMNTEAFF	TGTGCCAGCTCACCGGGACAGGGTATGAACACTGAAGCTTTCTTT
TRBJ1-2	TRBV4-2	.	.	CASSQDRGIYGYTF	TGTGCCAGCAGCCAAGACAGGGGAATCTATGGCTACACCTTC
TRBJ2-5	TRBV18	few	TRBD1	CASSPLTGQGNANAETQYF	TGTGCCAGCTCACCGCTAACAGGACAGGGGAATGCCAATGCGGAGACCCAGTACTTC
TRBJ2-5	TRBV7-2	few	.	CASSPGGPTQYF	TGTGCCAGCAGCCCTGGGGGGCCGACCCAGTACTTC
TRBJ1-3	TRBV4-2	.	.	CASSQDLRTVSGNTIYF	TGTGCCAGCAGCCAAGATCTCAGGACGGTCTCTGGAAACACCATATATTTT
TRBJ1-3	TRBV18	.	.	CASSHSKNSGNTIYF	TGTGCCAGCTCTCACAGCAAAAACTCTGGAAACACCATATATTTT
TRBJ2-1	TRBV5-1	few	TRBD2	CASSLGASGNHEQFF	TGCGCCAGCAGCTTGGGGGCTAGCGGGAATCATGAGCAGTTCTTC
TRBJ2-1	TRBV27	few	.	CASSLSRVWDEQFF	TGTGCCAGCAGTTTAAGCAGGGTATGGGATGAGCAGTTCTTC
TRBJ1-5	TRBV30	.	.	CAWSVYGRNQPQHF	TGTGCCTGGAGTGTGTATGGCAGAAATCAGCCCCAGCATTTT
TRBJ1-1	TRBV5-1	.	.	CASSEGPANTEAFF	TGCGCCAGCAGCGAGGGTCCGGCGAACACTGAAGCTTTCTTT
TRBJ2-1	TRBV20-1	few	.	CSASPRSEQFF	TGCAGTGCTAGCCCCAGGAGCGAGCAGTTCTTC
TRBJ2-2	TRBV5-6	few	TRBD1	CASRPRDRGYANTGELFF	TGTGCCAGCAGACCACGGGACAGGGGCTATGCGAACACCGGGGAGCTGTTTTTT
TRBJ2-5	TRBV11-2	.	TRBD2	CASSAGLAGGGTQYF	TGTGCCAGCAGCGCGGGTCTAGCGGGAGGGGGGACCCAGTACTTC
TRBJ1-5	TRBV7-8	.	.	CASSLGFRQGYQPQHF	TGTGCCAGCAGCTTAGGGTTTCGGCAGGGATATCAGCCCCAGCATTTT
TRBJ2-3	TRBV6-5	few	.	CASRPSASTDTQYF	TGTGCCAGCAGACCTTCGGCTAGCACAGATACGCAGTATTTT
TRBJ2-7	TRBV7-2	.	TRBD1	CASSLARTGANEQYF	TGTGCCAGCAGCTTAGCTCGGACAGGGGCGAACGAGCAGTACTTC
TRBJ1-1	TRBV15	.	.	CATSRDQAGIMNTEAFF	TGTGCCACCAGCAGAGATCAGGCGGGGATCATGAACACTGAAGCTTTCTTT
TRBJ2-3	TRBV5-6	few	TRBD2	CASSYQVVLAGAQADTQYF	TGTGCCAGCAGCTACCAGGTGGTTCTAGCGGGAGCTCAGGCAGATACGCAGTATTTT
TRBJ2-3	TRBV27	few	.	CASSFDSRGDTQYF	TGTGCCAGCAGTTTCGACAGCCGAGGGGATACGCAGTATTTT
TRBJ2-5	TRBV20-1	.	.	CSEERGETQYF	TGCAGTGAAGAAAGGGGGGAGACCCAGTACTTC
TRBJ2-2	TRBV2	few	.	CASSVGGELFF	TGTGCCAGCAGTGTGGGCGGGGAGCTGTTTTTT
TRBJ2-5	TRBV7-8	.	.	CASNERALSKRTQYF	TGTGCCAGCAACGAACGGGCATTGTCCAAGAGGACCCAGTACTTC
TRBJ1-4	TRBV19	few	.	CASRPTPPNEKLFF	TGTGCCAGTAGGCCGACTCCACCTAATGAAAAACTGTTTTTT
TRBJ2-7	TRBV11-1	.	TRBD2	CASSLGAGAGEQYF	TGTGCCAGCAGCTTAGGAGCGGGGGCCGGTGAGCAGTACTTC
TRBJ1-1	TRBV7-2	many	.	CASSLAWNPGTEAFF	TGTGCCAGCAGCTTGGCTTGGAACCCCGGCACTGAAGCTTTCTTT
TRBJ2-5	TRBV6-1	.	.	CASSDVGTVTETQYF	TGTGCCAGCAGTGATGTCGGAACAGTGACAGAGACCCAGTACTTC
TRBJ2-3	TRBV6-5	.	.	CASKDRPTSTDTQYF	TGTGCCAGCAAAGACAGGCCTACTAGCACAGATACGCAGTATTTT
TRBJ2-3	TRBV18	.	.	CASAGAYTDTQYF	TGTGCCAGCGCTGGGGCCTACACAGATACGCAGTATTTT